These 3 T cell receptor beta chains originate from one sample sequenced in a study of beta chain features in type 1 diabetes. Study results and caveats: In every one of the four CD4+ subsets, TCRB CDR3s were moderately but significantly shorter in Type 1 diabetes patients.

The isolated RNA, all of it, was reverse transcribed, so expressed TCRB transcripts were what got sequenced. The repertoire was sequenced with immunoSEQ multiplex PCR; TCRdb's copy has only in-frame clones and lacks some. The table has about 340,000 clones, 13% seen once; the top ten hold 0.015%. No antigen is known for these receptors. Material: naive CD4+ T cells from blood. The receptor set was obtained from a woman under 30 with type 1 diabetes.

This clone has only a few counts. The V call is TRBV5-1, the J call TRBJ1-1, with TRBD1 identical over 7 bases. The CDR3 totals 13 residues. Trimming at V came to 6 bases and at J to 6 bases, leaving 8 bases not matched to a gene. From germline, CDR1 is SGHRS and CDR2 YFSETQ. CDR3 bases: TGCGCCAGCAACGACAGGGTTGGGGCTGAAGCTTTCTTT. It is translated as CASNDRVGAEAFF.

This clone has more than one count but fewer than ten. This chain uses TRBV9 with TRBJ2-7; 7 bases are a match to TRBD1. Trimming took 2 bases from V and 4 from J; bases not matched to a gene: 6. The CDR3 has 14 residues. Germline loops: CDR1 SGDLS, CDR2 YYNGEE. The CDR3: CASSVGQANYEQYF. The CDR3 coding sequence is TGTGCCAGCAGCGTTGGACAGGCAAATTACGAGCAGTACTTC.

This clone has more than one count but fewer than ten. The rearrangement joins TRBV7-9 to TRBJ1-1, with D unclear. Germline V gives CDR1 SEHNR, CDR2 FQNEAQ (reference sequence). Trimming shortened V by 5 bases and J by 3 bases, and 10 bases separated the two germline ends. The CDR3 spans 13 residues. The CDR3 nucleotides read TGTGCCAGCAGCCGTAACGGGGACACTGAAGCTTTCTTT. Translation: CASSRNGDTEAFF.